This record concerns one T cell receptor beta chain sequence. Antigen unknown. Data came from immunoSEQ multiplex PCR; TCRdb stores just in-frame clones and leaves some out. The sample lists over 85,000 clones; about nine tenths were seen once. The record originates from a study of graft-versus-host responses after intestinal transplantation. Across the study: Grafts that recipients had were multivisceral, liver-intestinal, or isolated intestinal transplants. After anti-thymocyte globulin induction, recipients took tacrolimus and steroids for two to three years.

The CDR3 is 14 residues long. Looked up from germline, CDR1 is LNHDA and CDR2 is SQIVND (reference sequence). V gave up 3 bases and J gave up 4 bases; unmatched junction bases: 1. The receptor comes from a human donor who was the organ donor for an intestinal transplant. The chain links TRBV19 to TRBJ1-4, with 8 positions matching TRBD1. The material sequenced was unstimulated CD4+ T cells sorted from spleen or lymph node cells, taken before transplant. The CDR3 reads CASSIDRGNEKLFF. The CDR3 nucleotides read TGTGCCAGTAGTATTGACAGGGGTAATGAAAAACTGTTTTTT.